The present T cell receptor beta chain was sequenced within a study of OX40 agonist ivuxolimab in advanced cancers. With regard to the full study: Ivuxolimab, which targeted the costimulatory receptor OX40 (CD134), was an agonistic, fully human IgG2 monoclonal antibody. Intravenous ivuxolimab was administered to patients every 2 weeks at six dose levels: 0.01, 0.1, 0.3, 1.5, 3 and 10 mg/kg. Of the roughly 50 dose-escalation patients, hepatocellular carcinoma was present in 19, melanoma in roughly 15, renal cell carcinoma in 9 and head and neck cancer in 9. In the dose-escalation cohort, 70% to 85% of patients were male, and the mean age was approximately 60 years, with a range of about 23 to 80. Patients were allowed to have had prior anti-PD-1, anti-PD-L1 or anti-CTLA-4 therapy, and 40% of the dose-escalation patients had previously received checkpoint inhibitors. Partial responses occurred in three dose-escalation patients, of whom one had hepatocellular carcinoma and two had cutaneous melanoma. The purpose of peripheral TCRbeta sequencing was to test whether ivuxolimab changed TCR sequence diversity and led to clonal T-cell expansion. The paper covers the monotherapy dose-escalation part of the phase I ivuxolimab trial, which included N ≈ 52 patients.

Clipping removes 3 bases from V and 3 bases from J, with 12 as the unmatched junction base count. Its CDR3 holds 17 amino acids, cysteine through phenylalanine. Just the 51-base CDR3 DNA is kept, in frame starting at base 1. Per the germline V gene (reference sequence), LNHDA is the CDR1 and SQIVND is the CDR2. Overall study outcomes, separate from this receptor: In partial responders in the 0.1-3.0 mg/kg groups, normalized peripheral clonal expansion was found to be among the lowest, especially among CD8+ T cells. Low levels of normalized T-cell clonal expansion were also seen in some patients who did not respond. After ivuxolimab, expanded clones were on average more numerous among CD8+ T cells than among CD4+ T cells. The antigen specificity of the peripheral T cells that underwent clonal expansion was not determined. At doses from 0.1 to 3.0 mg/kg, clonal expansion was seen in both CD4+ and CD8+ blood T cells between baseline and week 6.

The trial excluded patients who had a history of autoimmune disease or who were on systemic immunosuppression. Peripheral blood for TCR sequencing was drawn from every dose cohort at baseline, at cycle 4 day 1 and at cycle 7 day 1. Samples came from an open-label, multicenter, first-in-human phase I dose-escalation trial of ivuxolimab. Adults with locally advanced or metastatic head and neck squamous cell, hepatocellular, melanoma or renal cell carcinoma were enrolled in the trial. Before TCR sequencing, CD4+ T cells and CD8+ T cells were sorted from peripheral blood as separate populations. For sequencing of the TCRbeta CDR3 region, genomic DNA was extracted from the sorted cells. The immunoSEQ Assay was used for sequencing of TCRbeta CDR3 regions. The table was pulled from immuneACCESS by TCRdb, which kept in-frame rearrangements only. Such tables lose some clones; where checked, under half of the loss comes from unresolved V genes, and the rest has no known cause. This sample comprises thousands of clones, around 84% of them detected only once. Together, the top ten hold approximately 24% of the sample.

In regard to this clone: Its antigen remains undetermined. No per-base quality is available; no much larger clone lies one base away.

The TCR comes from an adult with an advanced solid tumor such as melanoma, head and neck, liver or kidney cancer. The specimen was CD4+ or CD8+ T cells sorted from blood, collected in a trial of the OX40 agonist ivuxolimab. The receptor chain draws on TRBV19 and TRBJ2-3, with 7 bases matching TRBD1. The base sequence is TGTGCCAGTAGTATCAGTTTTGCGAGGGGGCGGACAGATACGCAGTATTTT. This codes for CASSISFARGRTDTQYF.